Following are 27 T cell receptor beta chains from one sample sequenced in a study of cytomegalovirus exposure and HLA in healthy donors. Primers for the PCR totalled 60 Vbeta and 13 Jbeta. Repertoires were generated with immunoSEQ multiplex PCR, while TCRdb's copy carries only in-frame clones and drops some. The sample records about 160,000 clones, more than 60% being singletons. The sequenced sample consisted of PBMCs. The origin of the receptors is a man in his forties in good health and CMV-seronegative.

The genes are TRBV6-5 and TRBJ2-7, with D possibly TRBD1 on 6 matching bases. The CDR3 is 14 amino acids. Deletions cut 8 bases from V and 0 bases from J, with 14 bases between. Germline CDR1 reads MNHEY; CDR2 reads SVGAGI. The CDR3 DNA follows: TGTGCCAGCGGGCTACAGGGATTCTCCTACGAGCAGTACTTC. The encoded protein is CASGLQGFSYEQYF.

This clone was found once. The chain is built from TRBV6-6 and TRBJ2-1; 16 bases line up with TRBD2. The CDR3 length is 16 residues. Germline-derived CDR1 and CDR2 are MNHNY and SVGAGI (reference sequence). V shed 6 bases, J shed 9 bases, and the junction held 8 bases outside the gene matches. In DNA, the CDR3 is TGTGCCAGCAGCTCTCTGGGACTAGCGGGGGGGAGTGAGCAGTTCTTC. Residues: CASSSLGLAGGSEQFF.

This rearrangement joins TRBV6-5 to TRBJ2-1; 10 bases agree with TRBD1. The ends lost 5 bases at V and 5 bases at J; junction bases unmatched: 6. Germline V gives CDR1 MNHEY, CDR2 SVGAGI. This CDR3 is 15 amino acids long. The CDR3 spells CASSGPGQGNNEQFF. CDR3 bases: TGTGCCAGCAGTGGTCCGGGACAGGGGAACAATGAGCAGTTCTTC.

This sequence joins TRBV6-5 and TRBJ2-1; a possible D gene is TRBD2 (5 bases). CDR3 length: 11 residues. CDR1 is MNHEY and CDR2 is SVGAGI in the germline V gene. V was clipped by 8 bases and J by 8 bases, with 10 bases between them. CDR3 DNA: TGTGCCAGCGGCCCCGGGGATGAGCAGTTCTTC. This translates into CASGPGDEQFF.

The chain has TRBV19 and TRBJ2-1; D might be TRBD2 (7 bases). The V end was cut by 7 bases, the J end by 1 base, with 11 bases between. Germline CDR1 reads LNHDA; CDR2 reads SQIVND (reference sequence). The CDR3 extends over 14 amino acids. The CDR3 sequence: CASKGGGSYNEQFF. The CDR3 DNA is TGTGCCAGTAAGGGAGGGGGGTCCTACAATGAGCAGTTCTTC. The variable domain in full, with the rest retrieved from reference TRBV19 and TRBJ2-1, is DGGITQSPKYLFRKEGQNVTLSCEQNLNHDAMYWYRQDPGQGLRLIYYSQIVNDFQKGDIAEGYSVSREKKESFPLTVTSAQKNPTAFYLCASKGGGSYNEQFFGPGTRLTVL.

CDR3 nucleotides: TGCAGCGTGACAGGGACAGCGGGTGCTTTCTTT. Encoded protein: CSVTGTAGAFF. The chain recombines TRBV29-1 with TRBJ1-1; 7 nucleotides agree with TRBD1. Germline lookup yields CDR1 SQVTM and CDR2 ANQGSEA. The CDR3 runs 11 residues. Trimming took 6 bases from V and 11 from J; bases not matched to a gene: 9.

V and J are TRBV5-5 and TRBJ2-7; D is possibly TRBD1 (6 bases). Germline V CDR1 and CDR2: SGHKS, YYEKEE (reference sequence). This CDR3 has 14 amino acids. The CDR3 nucleotides read TGTGCTCCCTCTTCAGGGGTGCGGACCTACGAGCAGTACTTC. Amino acid sequence: CAPSSGVRTYEQYF.

The chain combines TRBV28 with TRBJ1-2; 10 positions agree with TRBD1. Germline CDR1 is MDHEN and CDR2 is SYDVKM. The V gene end was trimmed by 7 bases and the J gene end by 4 bases; junction bases not matched to a gene: 9. This CDR3 has 15 amino acids. The CDR3 sequence is CASILGQGRFYGYTF. The DNA for the CDR3 is TGTGCCAGCATCCTGGGACAGGGGCGCTTCTATGGCTACACCTTC.

This sequence joins TRBV7-9 and TRBJ2-5; D is undetermined. The V gene's germline CDR1 is SEHNR and CDR2 FQNEAQ (reference sequence). The CDR3 is 11 residues long. The V gene lost 1 base and the J gene lost 14 bases, with 11 bases spanning the gap. The CDR3 DNA reads as TGTGCCAGCAGCTTAGTCGGGTTTTTTTACTTC. Amino acid sequence: CASSLVGFFYF.

The gene calls are TRBV19 and TRBJ1-5; TRBD1 matches at 8 bases. V lost 8 bases, J lost 7 bases, and 10 bases stayed unmatched. The CDR3 sequence is 14 residues long. Looked up from germline, CDR1 is LNHDA and CDR2 is SQIVND (reference sequence). The CDR3 loop reads CASGRTGRGQPQHF. The CDR3 DNA is TGTGCCAGTGGCCGGACAGGGCGAGGCCAGCCCCAGCATTTT. Filled out from reference TRBV19 and TRBJ1-5, the complete variable domain reads DGGITQSPKYLFRKEGQNVTLSCEQNLNHDAMYWYRQDPGQGLRLIYYSQIVNDFQKGDIAEGYSVSREKKESFPLTVTSAQKNPTAFYLCASGRTGRGQPQHFGDGTRLSIL.

The gene calls are TRBV5-1 and TRBJ2-3; 11 bases align to TRBD2. The CDR3 length is 16 residues. CDR1 and CDR2 (germline): SGHRS, YFSETQ. V was pared by 1 base and J by 2 bases, with 3 bases of the junction left unmatched. This chain's CDR3 is CASSLPSGGITDTQYF. The CDR3 DNA reads as TGCGCCAGCAGCTTGCCTAGCGGGGGGATCACAGATACGCAGTATTTT.

V gene TRBV6-6 combines with J gene TRBJ2-4; weak D call: TRBD1 (6 bases). Germline assignment: CDR1 MNHNY and CDR2 SVGAGI (reference sequence). The CDR3 runs to 14 residues. The V end was cut by 4 bases, the J end by 4 bases, with 11 bases between. CDR3 nucleotide sequence: TGTGCCAGCAGTTTGGACAGCCTTAAAAACATTCAGTACTTC. Residues: CASSLDSLKNIQYF.

In its sample, this clone was seen a few times. The chain links TRBV9 to TRBJ2-3; 8 bases are shared with TRBD2. The germline V gene has CDR1 SGDLS and CDR2 YYNGEE. CDR3 size: 16 residues. Trimming took 4 bases from V and 6 from J; bases not matched to a gene: 13. CDR3 region: CASSLGPSGGRDTQYF. The CDR3 DNA sequence: TGTGCCAGCAGCCTCGGGCCCAGCGGGGGACGGGATACGCAGTATTTT.

The gene calls are TRBV29-1 and TRBJ1-1, with 7 bases lining up with TRBD1. After removal of 0 bases from V and 11 bases from J, the junction contained 3 bases not matched to a gene. The length of the CDR3 is 11 residues. Germline V lookup: CDR1 SQVTM, CDR2 ANQGSEA. CDR3 nucleotides: TGCAGCGTTGAAGAGGAGGGGGCGGCTTTCTTT. It codes for CSVEEEGAAFF.

As DNA, the CDR3 is TGTGCCAGCAAAAAACCGGCGGGAAACACTGAAGCTTTCTTT. Protein sequence: CASKKPAGNTEAFF. V and J are TRBV6-5 and TRBJ1-1; no reliable D call. The length of the CDR3 is 14 residues. V dropped 7 bases and J dropped 2 bases, with 14 bases sitting between them. Germline lookup yields CDR1 MNHEY and CDR2 SVGAGI.

The V gene is TRBV30, the J gene TRBJ2-5, with 8 bases lining up with TRBD2. Matching the DNA end better, TRBJ2-7 makes the J call doubtful. Germline CDR1 is GTSNPN and CDR2 is SVGIG (reference sequence). This CDR3 region has 14 residues. For the CDR3, the DNA is TGTGCCTGGACTCGGGGGGGGAACTCCTACGAGCAGTACTTC. This gives the protein CAWTRGGNSYEQYF.

The chain employs TRBV29-1 and TRBJ2-2; 8 nucleotides align to TRBD1. V gave up 5 bases and J gave up 5 bases; unmatched junction bases: 7. CDR3 length equals 14 residues. Per the germline V gene, CDR1 is SQVTM and CDR2 is ANQGSEA. The CDR3 loop reads CSVPAGGWTGELFF. In DNA, the CDR3 is TGCAGCGTTCCCGCAGGGGGCTGGACCGGGGAGCTGTTTTTT.

The chain employs TRBV13 and TRBJ1-6; D gene ambiguous. The CDR3 has 15 amino acids. Per germline, CDR1 PRHDT and CDR2 FYEKMQ (reference sequence). Deletions cut 3 bases from V and 0 bases from J, with 6 bases between. This CDR3 is CASSFGSSYNSPLHF. In DNA, the CDR3 is TGTGCCAGCAGCTTTGGTAGCTCCTATAATTCACCCCTCCACTTT.

The rearrangement links TRBV4-1 to TRBJ2-7; 7 positions match TRBD2. The ends lost 3 bases at V and 7 bases at J; junction bases unmatched: 15. The CDR3 is made up of 16 amino acids. Germline-derived CDR1 and CDR2 are MGHRA and YSYEKL. DNA of the CDR3: TGCGCCAGCAGCCACGAAGGCGGGCAGGGACTACGGGAGCAGTACTTC. Protein sequence: CASSHEGGQGLREQYF.

CDR3 sequence: CASSPRTGGTDTQYF. The CDR3 nucleotides are TGTGCCAGCAGCCCTAGGACAGGGGGCACAGATACGCAGTATTTT. The chain has TRBV11-3 and TRBJ2-3, with TRBD1 identical over 9 bases. After removal of 5 bases from V and 1 base from J, the junction contained 4 bases not matched to a gene. Germline CDR1 reads SGHNT; CDR2 reads YENEEA. The CDR3 runs 15 residues. The entire variable domain, with the rest obtained from reference TRBV11-3 and TRBJ2-3, is as follows: EAGVVQSPRYKIIEKKQPVAFWCNPISGHNTLYWYLQNLGQGPELLIRYENEEAVDDSQLPKDRFSAERLKGVDSTLKIQPAELGDSAVYLCASSPRTGGTDTQYFGPGTRLTVL.

The CDR3 DNA is TGTGCCAGCAGCGTGGACAGTTCCCGCAGCGATCAGCCCCAGCATTTT. Its translation is CASSVDSSRSDQPQHF. J is TRBJ1-5 and V is TRBV2; TRBD1 is a possible D gene (6 bases). CDR1 and CDR2 (germline): SNHLY, FYNNEI. The CDR3 is 16 amino acids. V lost 6 bases, J lost 5 bases, and 20 bases lay in between.

The chain carries TRBV2 and TRBJ1-1; the D gene is possibly TRBD1 (6 bases). CDR3 length equals 14 residues. V lost 5 bases and J 1 base, leaving 11 bases between the germline ends. Germline CDR1 SNHLY, CDR2 FYNNEI. For the CDR3, the DNA is TGTGCCAGCAGTAGACAGGACCGGAACACTGAAGCTTTCTTT. Residues: CASSRQDRNTEAFF.

The chain uses TRBV4-1 and TRBJ2-1; possible D gene TRBD2, 6 bases. The V and J ends lost 0 bases and 10 bases respectively, with 13 bases between them. The germline V gene has CDR1 MGHRA and CDR2 YSYEKL. This CDR3 has 14 residues. CDR3 protein: CASSQDRGGAEQFF. In DNA form, the CDR3 reads TGCGCCAGCAGCCAAGATCGTGGCGGGGCAGAGCAGTTCTTC.

The rearrangement joins TRBV4-3 to TRBJ1-3; D gene ambiguous. This CDR3 is built from 15 residues. CDR1 and CDR2 from the germline V gene are LGHNA and YSLEER. The V gene lost 5 bases and the J gene lost 0 bases, with 11 bases spanning the gap. This CDR3 is CASSSTSYSGNTIYF. The CDR3 DNA reads TGCGCCAGCAGCTCGACATCCTACTCTGGAAACACCATATATTTT.

This clone has only one observation. This chain joins TRBV6-5 and TRBJ2-7, with TRBD1 matching over 8 bases. The trim removed 4 bases at V and 2 bases at J, leaving 4 bases unmatched. Germline CDR1 and CDR2: MNHEY and SVGAGI. The CDR3 length is 14 residues. DNA of the CDR3: TGTGCCAGCAGTTCCCCGGACAGGGCCTACGAGCAGTACTTC. Its protein product is CASSSPDRAYEQYF.

The chain has TRBV6-6 and TRBJ1-4, with TRBD1 as a possible D gene (6 bases). The CDR3 is 15 residues long. V shed 5 bases and J shed 0 bases, with 10 bases lying between them. Germline V gene lookup returns CDR1 MNHNY and CDR2 SVGAGI (reference sequence). CDR3 DNA sequence: TGTGCCAGCAGTCCCGAGGGGGCAACTAATGAAAAACTGTTTTTT. It codes for CASSPEGATNEKLFF.

In its sample, this clone was seen a few times. J is TRBJ2-5 and V is TRBV19; 9 positions agree with TRBD1. Germline V gene lookup returns CDR1 LNHDA and CDR2 SQIVND (reference sequence). The CDR3 extends over 14 amino acids. Unmatched junction bases numbered 7, after V lost 6 bases and J lost 5 bases. The DNA for the CDR3 is TGTGCCAGTAGCCCACAGGGGGCTGGGGAGACCCAGTACTTC. Translating gives CASSPQGAGETQYF. Full variable domain (remainder filled in from reference TRBV19 and TRBJ2-5): DGGITQSPKYLFRKEGQNVTLSCEQNLNHDAMYWYRQDPGQGLRLIYYSQIVNDFQKGDIAEGYSVSREKKESFPLTVTSAQKNPTAFYLCASSPQGAGETQYFGPGTRLLVL.